The entry below gives a single T cell receptor (beta chain) sequence along with its context. Its antigen is as yet unknown. Germline V lookup: CDR1 MGHDK, CDR2 SYGVNS. This CDR3 region has 16 residues. Unmatched junction bases numbered 7, after V lost 4 bases and J lost 4 bases. The data originate from a study of PD-1 blockade in mismatch repair-deficient tumors. Across the study: Enrolled about 2013-2017, patients had progressing, pretreated mismatch repair-deficient cancers of about a dozen types.

Overall study results and limits: Rapid post-treatment expansion, then contraction, generally preceding radiologic response, marked tumor-resident clones.

Measured with immunoSEQ multiplex PCR; TCRdb has only the in-frame clones, and not every one. The sample holds about 19,000 clones; around 79% are singletons and the top ten take around 1.5%. PCR or immunohistochemistry showed mismatch repair deficiency in every enrolled patient. TCR sequencing covered three patients who responded to pembrolizumab. The specimen comprised PBMCs, sampled 52 weeks after starting pembrolizumab. The chain combines TRBV25-1 with TRBJ2-2; 9 bases fit TRBD2. The clonotype originates from an adult with mismatch repair-deficient cancer. CDR3 nucleotide sequence: TGTGCCAGCAGTGGAAGAGCGGGAGGAGTCACCGGGGAGCTGTTTTTT. Protein product: CASSGRAGGVTGELFF. The full variable domain, in which reference TRBV25-1 and TRBJ2-2 provide the parts outside the CDR3, is EADIYQTPRYLVIGTGKKITLECSQTMGHDKMYWYQQDPGMELHLIHYSYGVNSTEKGDLSSESTVSRIRTEHFPLTLESARPSHTSQYLCASSGRAGGVTGELFFGEGSRLTVL.